This T cell receptor (beta chain) came from a study of beta chain features in type 1 diabetes. Study in general: Patients did not differ from healthy donors in age, gender or cell yield.

A few counts support this clone. As every portion of the isolated RNA was reverse transcribed, the sequencing read expressed TCRB transcripts. Using immunoSEQ multiplex PCR, the repertoire was profiled, and TCRdb retains in-frame clones only, with some absent. The sample shows about 360,000 clones, roughly 12% of them seen only once. CDR1 is SEHNR, CDR2 FQNEAQ, per germline (reference sequence). V was clipped by 2 bases and J by 1 base, with 17 bases between them. CDR3 length equals 18 residues. The genes are TRBV7-9 and TRBJ2-2, with a weak D call TRBD1 (6 bases). The sequenced sample was naive CD4+ T cells from blood. The TCR was taken from a young man in good health. CDR3 loop: CASSLSGRGGKNTGELFF. The DNA of the CDR3 is TGTGCCAGCAGCTTATCGGGCAGGGGTGGAAAGAACACCGGGGAGCTGTTTTTT.